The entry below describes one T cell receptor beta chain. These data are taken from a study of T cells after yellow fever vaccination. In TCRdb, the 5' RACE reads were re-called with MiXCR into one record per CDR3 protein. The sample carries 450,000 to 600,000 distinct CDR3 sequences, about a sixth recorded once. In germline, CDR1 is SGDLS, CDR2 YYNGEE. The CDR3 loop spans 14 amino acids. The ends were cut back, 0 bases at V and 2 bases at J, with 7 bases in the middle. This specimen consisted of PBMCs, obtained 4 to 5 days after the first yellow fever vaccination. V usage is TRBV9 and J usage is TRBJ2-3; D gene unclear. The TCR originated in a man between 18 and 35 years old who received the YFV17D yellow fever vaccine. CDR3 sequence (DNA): TGTGCCAGCAGCGTAGGCTCCAACACAGATACGCAGTATTTT. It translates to CASSVGSNTDTQYF.